This T cell receptor (beta chain) was found in a study of identical twins. This clonotype was found a few times. Each CDR3 protein gets one entry after TCRdb re-called the 5' RACE reads with MiXCR. The table includes about 330,000 distinct CDR3 sequences, over 9% detected once. This CDR3 contains 15 residues. These data also formed part of another study, on yellow fever vaccine responses in identical twins.

The receptor was isolated from a woman in her late teens or twenties in good health. The gene calls are TRBV12-1 and TRBJ2-1; TRBD2 reflects the table's D call only, with no check against the DNA. TRBV12-1 is a documented pseudogene. Sequencing was carried out using CD8+ T cells sorted from blood. The CDR3 region has the DNA TGTGCCAGCAGCTATCCGGGACTAGCGGGAAATGAGCAGTTCTTC. Encoded protein: CASSYPGLAGNEQFF.